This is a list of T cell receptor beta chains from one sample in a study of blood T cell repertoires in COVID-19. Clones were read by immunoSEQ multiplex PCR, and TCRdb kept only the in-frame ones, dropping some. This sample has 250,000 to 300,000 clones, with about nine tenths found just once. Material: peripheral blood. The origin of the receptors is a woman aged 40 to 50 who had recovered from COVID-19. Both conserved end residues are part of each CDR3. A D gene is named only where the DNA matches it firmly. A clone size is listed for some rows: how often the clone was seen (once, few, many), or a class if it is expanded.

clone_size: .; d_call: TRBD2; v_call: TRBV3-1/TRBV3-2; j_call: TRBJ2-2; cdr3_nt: TGTGCCAGCAGCCAAAGGTTCCATGTGACTAGCGGGAGGTACACCGGGGAGCTGTTTTTT; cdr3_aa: CASSQRFHVTSGRYTGELFF
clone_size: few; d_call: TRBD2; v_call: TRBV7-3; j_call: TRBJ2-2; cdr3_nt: TGTGCCAGCGCGCCTAGCGGGAGGGGCACCGGGGAGCTGTTTTTT; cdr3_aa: CASAPSGRGTGELFF
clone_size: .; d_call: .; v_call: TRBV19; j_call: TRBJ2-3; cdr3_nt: TGTGCCAGTAGTATCCCGAGGGCGACAGATACGCAGTATTTT; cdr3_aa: CASSIPRATDTQYF
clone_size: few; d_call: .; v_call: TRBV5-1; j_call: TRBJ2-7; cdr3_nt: TGCGCCAGCAGCTTAAGGAGCGGGCTTAGCTCCTACGAGCAGTACTTC; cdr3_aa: CASSLRSGLSSYEQYF
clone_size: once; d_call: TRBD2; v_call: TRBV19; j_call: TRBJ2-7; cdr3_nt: TGTGCCAGTAGTCCCTTAGCGGGGGGACGCTACGAGCAGTACTTC; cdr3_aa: CASSPLAGGRYEQYF
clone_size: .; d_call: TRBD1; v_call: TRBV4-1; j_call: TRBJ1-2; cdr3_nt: TGCGCCAGCAGCCAAGGGACAGGGTTCCGCGGGGGCTACACCTTC; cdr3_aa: CASSQGTGFRGGYTF
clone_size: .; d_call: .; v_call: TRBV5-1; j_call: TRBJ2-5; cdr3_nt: TGCGCCAGCAGCTTGTCTTCGGTGGCGGCCGGCGGAGAGACCCAGTACTTC; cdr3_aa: CASSLSSVAAGGETQYF
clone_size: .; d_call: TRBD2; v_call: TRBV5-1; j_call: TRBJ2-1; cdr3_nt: TGCGCCAGCAGCTTGGAGACTAGCGGGATGGGGTCCTACAATGAGCAGTTCTTC; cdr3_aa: CASSLETSGMGSYNEQFF
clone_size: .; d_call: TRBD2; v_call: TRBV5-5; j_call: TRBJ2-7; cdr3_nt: TGTGCCAGCAGCTTTCCCTCGTTAGCGGGAGAGTACGAGCAGTACTTC; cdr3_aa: CASSFPSLAGEYEQYF
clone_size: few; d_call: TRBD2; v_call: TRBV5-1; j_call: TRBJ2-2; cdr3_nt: TGCGCCAGCAGCATCCCCCCCGGGGCTAGCGGGATAAGATCCGGGGAGCTGTTTTTT; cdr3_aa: CASSIPPGASGIRSGELFF
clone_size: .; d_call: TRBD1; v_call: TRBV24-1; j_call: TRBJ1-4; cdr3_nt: TGTGCCACCTGGGACAGGGGGGGAAAACTGTTTTTT; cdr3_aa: CATWDRGGKLFF
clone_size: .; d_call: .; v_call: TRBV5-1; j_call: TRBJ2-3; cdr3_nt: TGCGCCAGCAGCCCGACTCCGGGAAACACAGATACGCAGTATTTT; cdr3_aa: CASSPTPGNTDTQYF
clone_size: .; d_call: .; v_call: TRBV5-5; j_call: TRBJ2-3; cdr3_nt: TGTGCCAGCAGCTTGGCTGGCAGCACAGATACGCAGTATTTT; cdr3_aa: CASSLAGSTDTQYF
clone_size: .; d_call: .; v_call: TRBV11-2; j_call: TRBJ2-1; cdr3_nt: TGTGCCAGCAGCTTAGTCGGGAGCCAGAGCAATGAGCAGTTCTTC; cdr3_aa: CASSLVGSQSNEQFF
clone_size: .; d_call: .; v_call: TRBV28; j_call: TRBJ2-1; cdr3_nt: TGTGCCAGCAGCTATCTTAGCAATGAGCAGTTCTTC; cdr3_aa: CASSYLSNEQFF
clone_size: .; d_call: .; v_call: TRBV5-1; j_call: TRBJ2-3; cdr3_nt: TGCGCCAGCAGCGACGAGGAAGGCACAGATACGCAGTATTTT; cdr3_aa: CASSDEEGTDTQYF
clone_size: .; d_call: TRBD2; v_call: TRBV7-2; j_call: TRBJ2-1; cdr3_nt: TGTGCCAGCAGGAACCTACCGGGACTAGCGGGACCTAGTGAGCAGTTCTTC; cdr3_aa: CASRNLPGLAGPSEQFF
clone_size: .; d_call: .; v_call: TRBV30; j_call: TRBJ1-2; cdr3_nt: TGTGCCTGGAGTGCGAAAGGGCAGGGGTGGGCCTATGGCTACACCTTC; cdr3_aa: CAWSAKGQGWAYGYTF
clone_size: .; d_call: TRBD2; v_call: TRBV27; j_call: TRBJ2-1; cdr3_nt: TGTGCCAGCAGTATGGGGAGGGGAGATGAGCAGTTCTTC; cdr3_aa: CASSMGRGDEQFF
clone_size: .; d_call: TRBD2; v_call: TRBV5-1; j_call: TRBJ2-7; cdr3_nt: TGCGCCAGCAGCTTGGGTCTAGCGGCGAGCTCCTACGAGCAGTACTTC; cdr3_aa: CASSLGLAASSYEQYF
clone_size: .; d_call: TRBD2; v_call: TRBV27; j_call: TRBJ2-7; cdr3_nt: TGTGCCAGCAGTTTCCTGGGGACTAGCAGCTACGAGCAGTACTTC; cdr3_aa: CASSFLGTSSYEQYF
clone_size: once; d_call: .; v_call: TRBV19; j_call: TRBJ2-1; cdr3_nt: TGTGCCAGTAGTATAGATCTCGTGGAGGGGGCGGGGAATGAGCAGTTCTTC; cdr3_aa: CASSIDLVEGAGNEQFF
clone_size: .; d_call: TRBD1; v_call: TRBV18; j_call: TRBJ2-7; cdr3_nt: TGTGCCAGCTCACCGTCGGACAGGTGGGATTCCTACGAGCAGTACTTC; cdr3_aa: CASSPSDRWDSYEQYF
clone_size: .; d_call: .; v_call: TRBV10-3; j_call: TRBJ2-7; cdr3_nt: TGTGCCATCAGTGATGGCGAGCGGGTTAGCTCCTACGAGCAGTACTTC; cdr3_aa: CAISDGERVSSYEQYF
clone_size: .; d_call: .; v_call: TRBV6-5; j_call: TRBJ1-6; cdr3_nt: TGTGCCAGCAGACCACAGGGTCAGAATTCACCCCTCCACTTT; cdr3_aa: CASRPQGQNSPLHF
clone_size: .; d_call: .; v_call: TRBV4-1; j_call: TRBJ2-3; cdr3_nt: TGCGCCAGCAGCCAAGAGGCACGATCCACAGATACGCAGTATTTT; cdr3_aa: CASSQEARSTDTQYF
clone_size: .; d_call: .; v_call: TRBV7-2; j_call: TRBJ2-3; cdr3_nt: TGTGCCAGCACCAGGGTAGGGGCAGATACGCAGTATTTT; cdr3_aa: CASTRVGADTQYF
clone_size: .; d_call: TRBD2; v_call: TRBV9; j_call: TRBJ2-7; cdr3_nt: TGTGCCAGCAGCGTAGAGCCTAGCGGGAGCTACGAGCAGTACTTC; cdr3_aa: CASSVEPSGSYEQYF
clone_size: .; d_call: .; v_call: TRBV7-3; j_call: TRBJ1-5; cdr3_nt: TGTGCCAGCAGCCTTAATAGCAATCAGCCCCAGCATTTT; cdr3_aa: CASSLNSNQPQHF
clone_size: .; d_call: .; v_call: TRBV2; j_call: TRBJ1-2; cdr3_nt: TGTGCCAGCAAGGCGGGAGGCTACACCTTC; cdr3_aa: CASKAGGYTF
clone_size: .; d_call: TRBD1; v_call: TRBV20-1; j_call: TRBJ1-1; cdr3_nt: TGCAGTGCTAGTCCAGGGGGCTTCGGTGAAGCTTTCTTT; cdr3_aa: CSASPGGFGEAFF
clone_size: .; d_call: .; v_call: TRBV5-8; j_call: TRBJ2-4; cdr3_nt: TGTGCCAGCAGTCCTAGGCGGGTGCACATTCAGTACTTC; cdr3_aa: CASSPRRVHIQYF
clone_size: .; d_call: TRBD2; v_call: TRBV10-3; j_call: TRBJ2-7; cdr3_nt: TGTGCCATCAGCGTAGCGGGAATGCCCGGCTACGAGCAGTACTTC; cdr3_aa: CAISVAGMPGYEQYF
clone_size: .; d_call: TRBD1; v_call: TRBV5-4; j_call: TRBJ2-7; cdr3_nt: TGTGCCAGCAGCTTTCAAGGACAGGGGAACTACGAGCAGTACTTC; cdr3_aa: CASSFQGQGNYEQYF
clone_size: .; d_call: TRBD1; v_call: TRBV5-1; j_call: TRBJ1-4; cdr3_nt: TGCGCCAGCAGCGTGACCCCCCAGGGGGCGGGTGAAAAACTGTTTTTT; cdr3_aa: CASSVTPQGAGEKLFF
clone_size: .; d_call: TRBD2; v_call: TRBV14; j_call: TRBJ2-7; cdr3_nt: TGTGCCAGCAGCTTACGACTAGCGGGAAACTACGAGCAGTACTTC; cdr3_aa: CASSLRLAGNYEQYF
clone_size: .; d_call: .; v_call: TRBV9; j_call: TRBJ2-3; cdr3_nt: TGTGCCAGCAGCGAACTGGCAGATACGCAGTATTTT; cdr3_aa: CASSELADTQYF
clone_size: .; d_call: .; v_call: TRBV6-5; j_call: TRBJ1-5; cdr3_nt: TGTGCCAGCAGTTACTCGCCAGGGCTTGATCAGCCCCAGCATTTT; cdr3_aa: CASSYSPGLDQPQHF
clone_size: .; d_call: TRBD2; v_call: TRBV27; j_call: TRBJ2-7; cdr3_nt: TGTGCCAGCAGATCGGGACTAGCGGGATTATACGAGCAGTACTTC; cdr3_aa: CASRSGLAGLYEQYF
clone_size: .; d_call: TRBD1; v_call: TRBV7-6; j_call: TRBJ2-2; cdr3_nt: TGTGCCAGCAGCGTAGCCGGGACAGGCCGCACCGGGGAGCTGTTTTTT; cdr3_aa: CASSVAGTGRTGELFF
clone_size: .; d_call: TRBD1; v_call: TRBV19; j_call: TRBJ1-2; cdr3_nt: TGTGCCAGTAGTATGATCCGAGGACAGGGGCCGTCGTACACCTTC; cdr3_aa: CASSMIRGQGPSYTF
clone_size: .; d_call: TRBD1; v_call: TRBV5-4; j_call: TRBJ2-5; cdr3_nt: TGTGCCAGCAGCTTGTCAGGGGGCCTAGAGACCCAGTACTTC; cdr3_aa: CASSLSGGLETQYF
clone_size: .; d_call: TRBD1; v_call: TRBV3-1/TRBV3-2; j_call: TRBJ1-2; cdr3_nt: TGTGCCAGCAGCCAAGCTACAGGGGTATTGTATGGCTACACCTTC; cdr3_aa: CASSQATGVLYGYTF
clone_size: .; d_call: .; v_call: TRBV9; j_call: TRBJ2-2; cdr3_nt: TGTGCCAGCAGCGGTGGACTGCCGAACACCGGGGAGCTGTTTTTT; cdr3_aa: CASSGGLPNTGELFF
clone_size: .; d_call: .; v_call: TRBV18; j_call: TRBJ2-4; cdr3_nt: TGTGCCAGCTCCCCGGACAGAAACATTCAGTACTTC; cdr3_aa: CASSPDRNIQYF